These T cell receptor beta chains were read from a single sample in a study of graft-versus-host responses after intestinal transplantation. Profiling relied on immunoSEQ multiplex PCR, and the TCRdb table lists in-frame clones only, not all of them. The table has roughly 93,000 clones, approximately 95% seen once. These receptors have no identified antigens. The source material was unstimulated CD8+ T cells sorted from spleen or lymph node cells, sampled before intestinal transplant. The receptors stem from a human donor who received an intestinal transplant. The CDR3 runs from the conserved cysteine through the conserved F or W. A D gene is named only where the DNA matches it firmly. Clone size is given for some rows only: seen once, a few or many times, or a class if the clone is expanded.

clone_size d_call j_call cdr3_length v_call cdr3_nt cdr3_aa
. TRBD1 TRBJ2-7 14 TRBV29-1 TGCAGCGTTGTGCGGACAGGGAGTACCTACGAGCAGTACTTC CSVVRTGSTYEQYF
few TRBD1 TRBJ2-7 14 TRBV6-1 TGTGCCAGCAGTGCACGGGACAGCCCCTACGAGCAGTACTTC CASSARDSPYEQYF
. TRBD1 TRBJ2-1 15 TRBV7-3 TGTGCCAGCAGCATGACAGGGAGCTCCTACAATGAGCAGTTCTTC CASSMTGSSYNEQFF
once . TRBJ2-1 19 TRBV6-8 TGTGCCAGCAGTTACCACTTGGGACTGGCACCTCGCTCCTACAATGAGCAGTTCTTC CASSYHLGLAPRSYNEQFF
. . TRBJ1-1 16 TRBV5-8 TGTGCCAGCAGCCGGGACAATTTAATCATGAACACTGAAGCTTTCTTT CASSRDNLIMNTEAFF
. TRBD2 TRBJ2-1 14 TRBV4-1 TGCGCCAGCAGCCGTCTAGCGGCCTACAATGAGCAGTTCTTC CASSRLAAYNEQFF
. TRBD1 TRBJ2-7 12 TRBV25-1 TGTGCCAGCAAGACGATGGGGACAGGACAGTACTTC CASKTMGTGQYF
. . TRBJ1-5 14 TRBV7-9 TGTGCCAGCAGCGTGGCGGACACCGATCCGCCCCAGCATTTT CASSVADTDPPQHF
. . TRBJ2-7 12 TRBV6-5 TGTGCCAGCAGCCAGGACAATTACGAGCAGTACTTC CASSQDNYEQYF
. TRBD2 TRBJ2-7 14 TRBV19 TGTGCCAGTAGTATAACTAGCGCCTTTTACGAGCAGTACTTC CASSITSAFYEQYF
few . TRBJ2-1 12 TRBV2 TGTGCCAGCAAGTTATTAGCTGATGAGCAGTTCTTC CASKLLADEQFF
. . TRBJ2-2 15 TRBV4-3 TGCGCCAGCAGCCAAGACAGATTGAACACCGGGGAGCTGTTTTTT CASSQDRLNTGELFF
. TRBD1 TRBJ1-5 14 TRBV2 TGTGCCAGCAGTGACGACAGGGAAGGCCAGCCCCAGCATTTT CASSDDREGQPQHF
. TRBD2 TRBJ2-7 13 TRBV27 TGTGCCAGCAGTCCGGGACTAGCGGACGAGCAGTACTTC CASSPGLADEQYF
. . TRBJ2-7 12 TRBV12-5 TGTGCTAGTGGTTTCGCAGGCTTAGAGCAGTACTTC CASGFAGLEQYF
. . TRBJ2-7 13 TRBV27 TGTGCCAGCAGTTTGGGAGATGCCTACGAGCAGTACTTC CASSLGDAYEQYF
. . TRBJ1-6 17 TRBV18 TGTGCCAGCTCACTCCGTAGAATTGGGCTACGGAATTCACCCCTCCACTTT CASSLRRIGLRNSPLHF
. . TRBJ2-1 11 TRBV19 TGTGCCAGCGTTATACCGGACACTAAGTTCTTC CASVIPDTKFF
. . TRBJ2-5 14 TRBV4-3 TGCGCCAGCAGCCAAGCACTTAGTGTCGAGACCCAGTACTTC CASSQALSVETQYF
. TRBD1 TRBJ2-1 16 TRBV11-1 TGTGCCAGCAGCCCCGGGACAGGGCCCTACTACAATGAGCAGTTCTTC CASSPGTGPYYNEQFF
. TRBD2 TRBJ2-2 14 TRBV4-3 TGCGCCAGCAGCCCGGGGGGGGCCACCGGGGAGCTGTTTTTT CASSPGGATGELFF
. . TRBJ1-4 13 TRBV7-9 TGTGCCAGCAGCCGGGACATTAATGAAAAACTGTTTTTT CASSRDINEKLFF
. TRBD1 TRBJ2-7 16 TRBV4-2 TGTGCCAGCAGCCAAGTATGGACAGGGGCTTCCTACGAGCAGTACTTC CASSQVWTGASYEQYF
. . TRBJ2-3 16 TRBV27 TGTGCCAGCAGTGATAGCCCGGGAGTTTTGCCAGATACGCAGTATTTT CASSDSPGVLPDTQYF
once . TRBJ2-3 15 TRBV7-9 TGTGCCAGCAAAGCATCTCCAGGGCCCACAGATACGCAGTATTTT CASKASPGPTDTQYF
. . TRBJ2-2 16 TRBV6-1 TGTGCCAGCAGTGGAACAGTATCCCTCTATGCCGGGGAGCTGTTTTTT CASSGTVSLYAGELFF
. TRBD1 TRBJ1-1 15 TRBV27 TGTGCCAGCAGTCCAAGACAGGGGATGAACACTGAAGCTTTCTTT CASSPRQGMNTEAFF
. . TRBJ2-1 13 TRBV14 TGTGCCAGCAGCCAAGATTCAGGATATGAGCAGTTCTTC CASSQDSGYEQFF
once TRBD2 TRBJ2-1 17 TRBV6-4 TGTGCCAGCAGAGAAACTAGCGGGGGGCCTTCGGGTGGGGAGCAGTTCTTC CASRETSGGPSGGEQFF
. . TRBJ1-2 12 TRBV5-1 TGCGCCAGCAGCTTGGAACAGGGTGGCTACACCTTC CASSLEQGGYTF
once TRBD2 TRBJ2-1 15 TRBV4-1 TGCGCCAGCAGCTTACTAGCGGGAGAGCTCAATGAGCAGTTCTTC CASSLLAGELNEQFF
. TRBD1 TRBJ1-2 18 TRBV10-1 TGCGCCAGCAGTGAGTCATCCCGACCGGGACAGAACCATTCTGGCTACACCTTC CASSESSRPGQNHSGYTF
. TRBD1 TRBJ2-1 12 TRBV19 TGTGCCACGGGACAGCCCGCTAATGAGCAGTTCTTC CATGQPANEQFF
few TRBD1 TRBJ1-1 14 TRBV5-6 TGTGCCAGCTCTTACGGGACAGGAAACACTGAAGCTTTCTTT CASSYGTGNTEAFF
. TRBD1 TRBJ2-7 12 TRBV27 TGTGCCAGCACCGGGACAGGGGTAGAGCAGTACTTC CASTGTGVEQYF
. TRBD1 TRBJ1-1 16 TRBV7-9 TGTGCCAGCAGCCCACCCGGGACAGATGCTAACACTGAAGCTTTCTTT CASSPPGTDANTEAFF
. TRBD1 TRBJ2-7 14 TRBV10-3 TGTGCCAACGCCCGGGACAGGGGGCTGTACGAGCAGTACTTC CANARDRGLYEQYF
. . TRBJ2-3 11 TRBV6-5 TGTGCCAGCAGCGGGGCAGATACGCAGTATTTT CASSGADTQYF
few . TRBJ2-7 12 TRBV2 TGTGCCAGCAGTGGGACTGACTACGAGCAGTACTTC CASSGTDYEQYF
. . TRBJ2-7 13 TRBV13 TGTGCCAGCAGCACCCGGGGTGGGTACGAGCAGTACTTC CASSTRGGYEQYF
. TRBD1 TRBJ2-1 14 TRBV5-4 TGTGCCAGCAGCCCAGGGACAGGGACGAATGAGCAGTTCTTC CASSPGTGTNEQFF
. . TRBJ2-5 15 TRBV5-1 TGCGCCAGCAGCTTGGCCGGGGGGCAGGCAGAGACCCAGTACTTC CASSLAGGQAETQYF